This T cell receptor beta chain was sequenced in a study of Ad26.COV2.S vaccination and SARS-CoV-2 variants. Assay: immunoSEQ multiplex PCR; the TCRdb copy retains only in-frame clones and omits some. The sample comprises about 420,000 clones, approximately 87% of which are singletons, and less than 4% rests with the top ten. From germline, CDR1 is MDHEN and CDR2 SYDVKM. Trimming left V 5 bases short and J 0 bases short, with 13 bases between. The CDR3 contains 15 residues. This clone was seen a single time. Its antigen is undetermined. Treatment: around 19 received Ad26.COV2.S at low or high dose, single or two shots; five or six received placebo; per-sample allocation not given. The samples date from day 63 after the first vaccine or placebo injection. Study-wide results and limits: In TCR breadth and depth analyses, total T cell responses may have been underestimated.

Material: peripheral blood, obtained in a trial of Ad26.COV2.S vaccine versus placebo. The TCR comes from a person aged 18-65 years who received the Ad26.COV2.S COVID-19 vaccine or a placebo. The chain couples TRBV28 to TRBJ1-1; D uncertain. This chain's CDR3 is CASSLEGQMNTEAFF. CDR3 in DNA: TGTGCCAGCAGTCTAGAGGGTCAAATGAACACTGAAGCTTTCTTT.